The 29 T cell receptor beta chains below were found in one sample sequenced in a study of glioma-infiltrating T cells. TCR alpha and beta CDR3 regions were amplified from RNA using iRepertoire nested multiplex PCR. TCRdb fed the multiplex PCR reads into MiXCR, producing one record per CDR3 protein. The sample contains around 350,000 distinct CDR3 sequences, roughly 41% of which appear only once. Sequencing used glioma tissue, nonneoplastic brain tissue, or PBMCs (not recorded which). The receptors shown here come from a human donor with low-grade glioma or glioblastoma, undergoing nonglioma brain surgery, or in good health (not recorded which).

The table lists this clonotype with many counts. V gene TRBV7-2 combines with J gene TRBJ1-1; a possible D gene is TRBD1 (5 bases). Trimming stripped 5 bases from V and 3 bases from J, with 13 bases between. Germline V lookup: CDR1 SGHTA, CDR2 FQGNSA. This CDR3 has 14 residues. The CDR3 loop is CASSPTGGYTEAFF. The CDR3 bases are TGTGCCAGCAGCCCGACTGGGGGGTACACTGAAGCTTTCTTT.

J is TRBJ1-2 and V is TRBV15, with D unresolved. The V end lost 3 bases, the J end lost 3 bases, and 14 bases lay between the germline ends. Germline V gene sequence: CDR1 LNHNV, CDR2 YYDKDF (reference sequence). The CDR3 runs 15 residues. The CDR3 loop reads CATSRGFRADYGYTF. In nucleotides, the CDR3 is TGTGCCACCAGCAGGGGATTTCGGGCGGACTATGGCTACACCTTC.

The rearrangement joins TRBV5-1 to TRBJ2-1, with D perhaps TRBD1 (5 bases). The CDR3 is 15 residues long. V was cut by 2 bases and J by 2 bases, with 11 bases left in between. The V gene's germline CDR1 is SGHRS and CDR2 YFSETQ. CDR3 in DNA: TGCGCCAGCAGCTTATCCCCAGGGACCTACAATGAGCAGTTCTTC. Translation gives CASSLSPGTYNEQFF.

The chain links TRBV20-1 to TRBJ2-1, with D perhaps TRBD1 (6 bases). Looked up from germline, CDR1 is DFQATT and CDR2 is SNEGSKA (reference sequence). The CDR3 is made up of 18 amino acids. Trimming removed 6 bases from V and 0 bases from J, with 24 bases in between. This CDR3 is CSAGPGDPSRSSYNEQFF. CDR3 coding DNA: TGCAGTGCCGGGCCAGGGGACCCTAGCAGAAGCTCCTACAATGAGCAGTTCTTC.

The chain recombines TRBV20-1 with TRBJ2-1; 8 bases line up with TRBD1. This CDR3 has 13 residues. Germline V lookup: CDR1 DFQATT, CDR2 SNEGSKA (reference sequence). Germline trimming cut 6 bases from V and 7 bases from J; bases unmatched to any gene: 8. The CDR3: CSARLDRENEQFF. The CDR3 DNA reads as TGCAGTGCCCGACTGGACAGGGAAAATGAGCAGTTCTTC.

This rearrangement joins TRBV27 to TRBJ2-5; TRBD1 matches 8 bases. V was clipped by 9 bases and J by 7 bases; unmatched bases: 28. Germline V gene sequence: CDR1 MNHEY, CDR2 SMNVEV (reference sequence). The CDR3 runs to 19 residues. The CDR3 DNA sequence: TGTGCCAGAAGGTTAGGTCCAACACGGACAGGGCGCGCAATAGGGACCCAGTACTTC. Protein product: CARRLGPTRTGRAIGTQYF.

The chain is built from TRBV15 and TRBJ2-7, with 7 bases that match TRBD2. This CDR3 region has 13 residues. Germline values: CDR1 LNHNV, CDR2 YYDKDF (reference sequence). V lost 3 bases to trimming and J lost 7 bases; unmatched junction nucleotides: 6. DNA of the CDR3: TGTGCCACCAGCAGGGGAGGGGCGGCTGAGCAGTACTTC. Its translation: CATSRGGAAEQYF.

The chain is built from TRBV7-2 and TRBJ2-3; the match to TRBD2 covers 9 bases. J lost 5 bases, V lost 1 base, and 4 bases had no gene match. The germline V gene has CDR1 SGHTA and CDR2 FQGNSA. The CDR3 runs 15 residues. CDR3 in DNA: TGTGCCAGCAGCTTAGTAGCGGGAGCTGAAGATACGCAGTATTTT. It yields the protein CASSLVAGAEDTQYF.

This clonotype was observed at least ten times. The CDR3 spells CSAVDPRREQYF. The CDR3 DNA reads as TGCAGTGCTGTTGACCCCCGGAGGGAGCAGTACTTC. The chain combines TRBV20-1 with TRBJ2-7; tentative D call: TRBD2 (5 bases). CDR1 and CDR2 from the germline V gene are DFQATT and SNEGSKA (reference sequence). The CDR3 loop spans 12 amino acids. V lost 5 bases and J 7 bases, leaving 15 bases between the germline ends.

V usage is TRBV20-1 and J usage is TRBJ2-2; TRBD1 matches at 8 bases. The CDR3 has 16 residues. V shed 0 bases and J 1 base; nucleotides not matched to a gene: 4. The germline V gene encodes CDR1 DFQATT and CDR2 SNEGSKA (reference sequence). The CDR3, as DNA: TGCAGTGCTAGAGATGCTGGACAGGGGAACACCGGGGAGCTGTTTTTT. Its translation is CSARDAGQGNTGELFF.

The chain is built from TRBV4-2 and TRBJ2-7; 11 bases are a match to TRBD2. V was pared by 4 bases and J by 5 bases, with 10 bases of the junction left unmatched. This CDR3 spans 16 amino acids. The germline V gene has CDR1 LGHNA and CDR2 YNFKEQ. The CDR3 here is CASSLETSGSFNEQYF. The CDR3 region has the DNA TGTGCCAGCAGCCTGGAAACTAGCGGGAGTTTCAACGAGCAGTACTTC.

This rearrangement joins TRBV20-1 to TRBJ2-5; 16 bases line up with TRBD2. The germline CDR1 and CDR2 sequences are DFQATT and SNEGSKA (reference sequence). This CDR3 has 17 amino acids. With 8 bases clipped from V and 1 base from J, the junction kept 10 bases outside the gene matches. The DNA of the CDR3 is TGCAGTTCCTTGGGACTAGCGGGAGGGTGGGGCCAAGAGACCCAGTACTTC. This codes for CSSLGLAGGWGQETQYF.

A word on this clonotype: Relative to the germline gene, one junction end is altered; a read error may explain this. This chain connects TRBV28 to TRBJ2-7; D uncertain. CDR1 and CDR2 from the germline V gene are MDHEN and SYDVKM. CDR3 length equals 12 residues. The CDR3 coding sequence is TGCTCCAGCAGTTTCGGCAGCTACGAGCAGTACTTC. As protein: CSSSFGSYEQYF.

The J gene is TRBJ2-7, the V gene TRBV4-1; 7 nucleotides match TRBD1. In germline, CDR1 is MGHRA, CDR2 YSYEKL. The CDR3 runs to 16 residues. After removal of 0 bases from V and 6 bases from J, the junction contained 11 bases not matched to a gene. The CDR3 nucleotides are TGCGCCAGCAGCCAAGAAGACGGGACAGTGGGGCTCGAGCAGTACTTC. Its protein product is CASSQEDGTVGLEQYF.

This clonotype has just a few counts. CDR3 protein: CASSQDIATGEMTQYF. The CDR3 DNA sequence: TGCGCCAGCAGCCAAGATATAGCGACAGGGGAAATGACCCAGTACTTC. The chain has TRBV4-3 and TRBJ2-5; 8 nucleotides match TRBD1. The trim removed 0 bases at V and 7 bases at J, leaving 10 bases unmatched. The CDR3 runs 16 residues. CDR1 is LGHNA, CDR2 YSLEER, per germline.

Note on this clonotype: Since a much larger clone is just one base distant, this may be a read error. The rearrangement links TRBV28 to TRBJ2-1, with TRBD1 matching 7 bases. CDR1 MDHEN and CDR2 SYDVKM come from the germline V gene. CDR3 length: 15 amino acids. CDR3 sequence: CASSSRGSSYNKQFF. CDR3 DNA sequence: TGTGCCAGCAGTTCCAGGGGGAGCTCCTACAATAAGCAGTTCTTC.

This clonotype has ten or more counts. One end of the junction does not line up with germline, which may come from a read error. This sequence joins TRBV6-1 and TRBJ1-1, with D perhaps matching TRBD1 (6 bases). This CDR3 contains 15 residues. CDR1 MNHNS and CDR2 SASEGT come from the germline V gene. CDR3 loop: CASREDRPMNTEAFF. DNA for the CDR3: TGTGCCAGCAGAGAAGACAGGCCAATGAACACTGAAGCTTTCTTT.

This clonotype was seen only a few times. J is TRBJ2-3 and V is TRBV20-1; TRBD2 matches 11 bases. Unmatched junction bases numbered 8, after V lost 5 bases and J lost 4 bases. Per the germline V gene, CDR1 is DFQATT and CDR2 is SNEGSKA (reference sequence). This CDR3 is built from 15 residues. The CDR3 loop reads CSAWTSGSPPDTQYF. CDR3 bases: TGCAGTGCTTGGACTAGCGGGTCCCCCCCAGATACGCAGTATTTT.

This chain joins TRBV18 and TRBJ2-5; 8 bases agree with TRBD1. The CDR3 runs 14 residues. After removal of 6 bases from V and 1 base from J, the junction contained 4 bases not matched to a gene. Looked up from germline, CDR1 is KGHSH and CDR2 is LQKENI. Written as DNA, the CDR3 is TGTGCCAGCTCCCGGGGACAGGTCCAAGAGACCCAGTACTTC. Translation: CASSRGQVQETQYF.

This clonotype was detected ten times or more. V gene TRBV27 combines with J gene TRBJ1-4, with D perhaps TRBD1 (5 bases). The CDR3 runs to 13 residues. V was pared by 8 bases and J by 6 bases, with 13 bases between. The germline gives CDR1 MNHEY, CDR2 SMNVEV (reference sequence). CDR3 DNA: TGTGCCAGCGGGACTCTGGGCGATGAAAAACTGTTTTTT. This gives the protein CASGTLGDEKLFF.

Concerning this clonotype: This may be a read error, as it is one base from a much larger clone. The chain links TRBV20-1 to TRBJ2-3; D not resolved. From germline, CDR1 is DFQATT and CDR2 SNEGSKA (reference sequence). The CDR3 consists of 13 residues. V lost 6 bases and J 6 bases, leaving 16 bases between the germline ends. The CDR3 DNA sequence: TGCAGTGCCTACCTCGAGGTCGGCGATACGCAGTATTTT. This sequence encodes CSAYLEVGDTQYF.

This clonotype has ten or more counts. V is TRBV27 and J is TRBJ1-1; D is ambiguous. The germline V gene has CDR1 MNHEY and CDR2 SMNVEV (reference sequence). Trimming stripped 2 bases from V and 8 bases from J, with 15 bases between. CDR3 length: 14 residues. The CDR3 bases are TGTGCCAGCAGTTTAAGTGGGAACCCGGTAGAAGCTTTCTTT. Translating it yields CASSLSGNPVEAFF.

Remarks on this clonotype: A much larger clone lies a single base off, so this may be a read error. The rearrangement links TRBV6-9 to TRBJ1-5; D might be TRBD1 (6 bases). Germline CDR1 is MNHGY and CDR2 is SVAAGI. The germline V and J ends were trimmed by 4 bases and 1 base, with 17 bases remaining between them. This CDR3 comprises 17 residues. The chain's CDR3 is CASSSRGGGISNQPQHF. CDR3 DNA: TGTGCCAGCAGTTCCCGTGGAGGGGGAATAAGCAATCAGCCCCAGCATTTT.

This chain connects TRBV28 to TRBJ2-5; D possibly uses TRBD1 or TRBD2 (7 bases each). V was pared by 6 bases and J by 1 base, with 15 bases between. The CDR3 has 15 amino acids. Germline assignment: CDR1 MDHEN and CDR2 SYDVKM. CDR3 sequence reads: CASSLIRGGQETQYF. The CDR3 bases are TGTGCCAGCAGCTTGATCAGGGGGGGCCAAGAGACCCAGTACTTC.

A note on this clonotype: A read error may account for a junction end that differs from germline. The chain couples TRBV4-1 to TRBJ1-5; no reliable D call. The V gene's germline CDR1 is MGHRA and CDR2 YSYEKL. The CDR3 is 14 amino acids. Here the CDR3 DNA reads TGCGCCATCAGCCAAGATCGGGTTAGTCAGCCCCAGCATTTT. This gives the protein CAISQDRVSQPQHF.

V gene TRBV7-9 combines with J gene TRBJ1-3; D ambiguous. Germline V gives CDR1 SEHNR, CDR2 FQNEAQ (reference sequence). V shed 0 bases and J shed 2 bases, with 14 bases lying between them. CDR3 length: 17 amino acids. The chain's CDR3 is CASSLADFRLAGNTIYF. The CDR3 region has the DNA TGTGCCAGCAGCTTAGCGGATTTCCGACTCGCTGGAAACACCATATATTTT.

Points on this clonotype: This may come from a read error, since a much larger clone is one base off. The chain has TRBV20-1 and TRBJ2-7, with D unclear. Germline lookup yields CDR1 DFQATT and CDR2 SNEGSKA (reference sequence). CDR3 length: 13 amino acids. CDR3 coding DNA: TGCAGTGCAATACTTGCCTACTCCTACGGGCAGTACTTC. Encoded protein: CSAILAYSYGQYF.

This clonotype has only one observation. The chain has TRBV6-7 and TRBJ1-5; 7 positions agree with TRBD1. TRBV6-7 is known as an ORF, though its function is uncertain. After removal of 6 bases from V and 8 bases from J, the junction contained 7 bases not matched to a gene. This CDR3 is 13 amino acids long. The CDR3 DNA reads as TGTGCCAGCAGCAAACAGGGGTATAAGCCCCAGCATTTT. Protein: CASSKQGYKPQHF.

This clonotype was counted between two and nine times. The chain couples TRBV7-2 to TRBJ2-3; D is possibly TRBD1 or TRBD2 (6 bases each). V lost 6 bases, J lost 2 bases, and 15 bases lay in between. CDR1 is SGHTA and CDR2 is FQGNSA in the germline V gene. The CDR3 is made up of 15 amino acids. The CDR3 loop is CASRGSSGATDTQYF. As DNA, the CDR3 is TGTGCCAGCAGGGGATCTTCGGGGGCCACAGATACGCAGTATTTT.